The 8 T cell receptor beta chains reported below all come from one sample, sequenced in a study of T cell responses to AZD1222 COVID-19 vaccine. The method was immunoSEQ multiplex PCR; TCRdb's version includes in-frame clones alone and lacks a portion of them. This table has around 140,000 clones, 90% appearing once. Sequencing used peripheral blood, obtained on day 0 of AZD1222 vaccination. These receptor sequences come from an adult in good health.

The chain employs TRBV27 and TRBJ1-1; tentatively, D is TRBD1 (5 bases). This CDR3 has 14 amino acids. Per the germline V gene, CDR1 is MNHEY and CDR2 is SMNVEV (reference sequence). V dropped 3 bases and J dropped 1 base, with 9 bases sitting between them. Written as DNA, the CDR3 is TGTGCCAGCAGTTTCCGAGGGGCGAACACTGAAGCTTTCTTT. This sequence encodes CASSFRGANTEAFF.

This clone was counted a single time. The chain uses TRBV3-1 (or the pseudogene TRBV3-2) and TRBJ2-1; 11 bases line up with TRBD2. Germline V lookup: CDR1 LGHDT, CDR2 YNNKEL (reference sequence). The CDR3 has 13 residues. V shed 6 bases and J 5 bases; nucleotides not matched to a gene: 0. Here the CDR3 reads CASRLAGDNEQFF. In nucleotides, the CDR3 is TGTGCCAGCAGACTAGCGGGAGACAATGAGCAGTTCTTC.

Concerning this clone: In the same sample, other DNA sequences code for this CDR3. The chain couples TRBV3-1 (or the pseudogene TRBV3-2) to TRBJ2-7, with no clear D. Trimming stripped 2 bases from V and 7 bases from J, with 12 bases between. The CDR3 has 13 residues. The germline V gene encodes CDR1 LGHDT and CDR2 YNNKEL (reference sequence). CDR3 bases: TGTGCCAGCAGCCAACTAAACGGCGGTGAGCAGTACTTC. The encoded protein is CASSQLNGGEQYF.

This rearrangement joins TRBV28 to TRBJ2-2, with D perhaps given as TRBD1 or TRBD2 (5 bases each). CDR1 is MDHEN, CDR2 SYDVKM, per germline. This CDR3 spans 16 amino acids. Deletions cut 6 bases from V and 7 bases from J, with 21 bases between. CDR3 in amino acids: CASRTTGPGPDGELFF. DNA of the CDR3: TGTGCCAGCAGAACCACGGGACCCGGACCAGACGGGGAGCTGTTTTTT. The whole variable domain, remainder taken from reference TRBV28 and TRBJ2-2, is DVKVTQSSRYLVKRTGEKVFLECVQDMDHENMFWYRQDPGLGLRLIYFSYDVKMKEKGDIPEGYSVSREKKERFSLILESASTNQTSMYLCASRTTGPGPDGELFFGEGSRLTVL.

The rearrangement links TRBV5-4 to TRBJ2-3, with 8 bases that match TRBD2. The CDR3 is made up of 15 amino acids. CDR1 SGHNT and CDR2 YYREEE come from the germline V gene (reference sequence). The V gene end was trimmed by 3 bases and the J gene end by 3 bases; junction bases not matched to a gene: 6. CDR3 region: CASSSLGGGTDTQYF. The CDR3 DNA reads TGTGCCAGCAGCTCTTTGGGCGGGGGGACAGATACGCAGTATTTT.

This rearrangement joins TRBV11-3 to TRBJ2-1; D is perhaps TRBD1 (7 bases). V lost 1 base to trimming and J lost 7 bases, with 11 bases between them. Germline CDR1 is SGHNT and CDR2 is YENEEA. The length of the CDR3 is 14 residues. CDR3 nucleotide sequence: TGTGCCAGCAGCTTAGCACAGGGGAGGAATGAGCAGTTCTTC. This encodes CASSLAQGRNEQFF.

This chain joins TRBV5-1 and TRBJ2-5, with D unclear. V dropped 0 bases and J dropped 4 bases, with 10 bases sitting between them. The CDR3 consists of 14 residues. Germline CDR1 SGHRS, CDR2 YFSETQ. The CDR3 here is CASSLESPRETQYF. The CDR3 nucleotides are TGCGCCAGCAGCTTGGAGTCCCCAAGAGAGACCCAGTACTTC.

The J gene is TRBJ1-2, the V gene TRBV6-5, with D perhaps TRBD1 (6 bases). Germline V lookup: CDR1 MNHEY, CDR2 SVGAGI. The CDR3 runs 14 residues. The V end was cut by 2 bases, the J end by 3 bases, with 10 bases between. The CDR3 bases are TGTGCCAGCAGTTACGGGGGCTACGACTATGGCTACACCTTC. Translation gives CASSYGGYDYGYTF.